Listed below are T cell receptor beta chains from one sample, sequenced in a study of cytomegalovirus exposure and HLA in healthy donors. The protocol was immunoSEQ multiplex PCR, while the TCRdb copy is restricted to in-frame clones and leaves out a portion. The sample includes approximately 50,000 clones, around three fifths seen only once; the top ten take roughly 10%. The sequenced sample was PBMCs. These receptors all stem from a human donor in good health. Each CDR3 is given with its conserved first and last residue. The D gene is left open where the match is weak. Clone sizes are given selectively: once, few, many, or a class where the clone is expanded.

V,J,D,size,CDR3,DNA
TRBV27,TRBJ2-7,NA,NA,CASSSSYEQYF,TGTGCCAGCAGTTCTAGTTACGAGCAGTACTTC
TRBV5-1,TRBJ2-3,TRBD2,NA,CASSLTSGGTSDTQYF,TGCGCCAGCAGCTTAACTAGCGGGGGGACCTCAGATACGCAGTATTTT
TRBV7-8,TRBJ1-1,TRBD1,NA,CASSLTLQGARRTEAFF,TGTGCCAGCAGCCTTACCCTACAGGGGGCGAGGAGAACTGAAGCTTTCTTT
TRBV27,TRBJ1-5,NA,NA,CASSFTGMVGQPQHF,TGTGCCAGCAGTTTTACAGGGATGGTTGGACAGCCCCAGCATTTT
TRBV6-5,TRBJ1-4,TRBD1,NA,CASRGTGGLDELFF,TGTGCCAGCAGGGGCACAGGGGGGCTAGATGAACTGTTTTTT
TRBV30,TRBJ2-7,NA,few,CAWSGRYRAEQYF,TGTGCCTGGAGTGGCAGGTACCGCGCCGAGCAGTACTTC
TRBV30,TRBJ2-7,NA,NA,CAWSPSTGYEQYF,TGTGCCTGGAGTCCTTCGACAGGTTACGAGCAGTACTTC
TRBV4-1,TRBJ2-1,TRBD1,NA,CASSHRGQGNEQFF,TGCGCCAGCAGCCATAGGGGGCAGGGCAATGAGCAGTTCTTC
TRBV18,TRBJ1-2,NA,NA,CASSPSTVSPDGYTF,TGTGCCAGCTCACCATCGACAGTCTCCCCCGATGGCTACACCTTC
TRBV5-1,TRBJ1-4,TRBD1,few,CASSPGQGVYEKLFF,TGCGCCAGCAGCCCTGGACAGGGGGTTTATGAAAAACTGTTTTTT
TRBV18,TRBJ2-7,NA,NA,CASSPNPPGLSRHEQYF,TGTGCCAGCTCACCGAACCCCCCGGGACTTTCTCGCCACGAGCAGTACTTC
TRBV5-1,TRBJ1-3,NA,once,CASTPPGSGNTIYF,TGCGCCAGCACCCCCCCGGGCTCTGGAAACACCATATATTTT
TRBV5-4,TRBJ2-1,TRBD2,few,CASSLIAGGNNEQFF,TGTGCCAGCAGCTTAATAGCGGGGGGGAACAATGAGCAGTTCTTC
TRBV29-1,TRBJ1-5,NA,NA,CSVGEGGGRSNQPQHF,TGCAGCGTTGGGGAAGGGGGGGGACGAAGCAATCAGCCCCAGCATTTT
TRBV19,TRBJ2-5,TRBD2,NA,CASGTSGGETQYF,TGTGCCAGCGGAACGTCCGGGGGGGAGACCCAGTACTTC
TRBV6-1,TRBJ1-5,TRBD1,NA,CASSVGTEKYSNQPQHF,TGTGCCAGCAGTGTCGGGACAGAAAAATATAGCAATCAGCCCCAGCATTTT
TRBV30,TRBJ1-2,TRBD1,NA,CAWSADRAYYGYTF,TGTGCCTGGAGTGCTGACAGGGCGTACTATGGCTACACCTTC
TRBV6-6,TRBJ2-1,TRBD2,NA,CASRGLANEQFF,TGTGCCAGCAGAGGACTAGCCAATGAGCAGTTCTTC
TRBV7-3,TRBJ2-3,TRBD2,NA,CASSLTSGGPDTQYF,TGTGCCAGCAGCCTCACTAGCGGGGGGCCAGATACGCAGTATTTT
TRBV4-1,TRBJ2-6,TRBD1,few,CASSLSGGAGANVLTF,TGCGCCAGCAGCCTGTCAGGGGGCGCGGGGGCCAACGTCCTGACTTTC
TRBV6-6,TRBJ2-1,NA,NA,CASRYYYDNEQFF,TGTGCCAGCAGGTATTACTACGACAATGAGCAGTTCTTC
TRBV10-3,TRBJ1-1,NA,NA,CAISGVPDMNTEAFF,TGTGCCATCAGTGGAGTGCCAGACATGAACACTGAAGCTTTCTTT
TRBV2,TRBJ1-1,TRBD1,few,CASGETGGAFF,TGTGCCAGCGGAGAGACAGGGGGAGCTTTCTTT